The rows below give T cell receptor beta chains drawn from one sample of a study of blood T cells in healthy people across ages. TCRdb re-analysed the 5' RACE reads in MiXCR, keeping a single row per CDR3 protein. The table includes about 1.4 million distinct CDR3 sequences, almost 60% detected once. Sequenced material: blood. The receptor set was obtained from a man in his late teens or twenties in good health. The conserved cysteine and the conserved F or W are not part of the CDR3 here. The order of the fields is V gene, D gene, clone size, J gene, CDR3 protein. A D gene is named only where the DNA matches it firmly. Size tells how often a clone was seen (once, few, many) or the class of an expanded clone, and some rows leave it out.

>TRBV24-1|-|-|TRBJ2-2
ATSDPSGTNTGELF
>TRBV2|TRBD1|-|TRBJ1-1
ASRTTGYDTEAF
>TRBV6-2/TRBV6-3|-|-|TRBJ1-5
ASSYSLRRAHQPQH
>TRBV6-2/TRBV6-3|TRBD2|-|TRBJ2-4
ASSWGRGLAKNIQY
>TRBV21-1|-|-|TRBJ2-1
ASSLNSGTSGDNEQF
>TRBV7-9|-|-|TRBJ2-1
ASSDLGPNEQF
>TRBV15|TRBD1|-|TRBJ1-4
ATSDGSGTGNEKLF
>TRBV6-2/TRBV6-3|-|-|TRBJ2-7
ASKGASGGGYEQY
>TRBV6-2/TRBV6-3|-|-|TRBJ2-2
ASSSLTVGFTGELF
>TRBV5-1|-|once|TRBJ1-1
ASSLFRVGNTEAF
>TRBV3-1|-|-|TRBJ1-2
ASSQGAGVANYLGYGYT
>TRBV4-1|-|-|TRBJ2-5
ASSQVPGFGETQY
>TRBV15|-|-|TRBJ2-2
ATSRALNWEELF
>TRBV12-3/TRBV12-4|-|-|TRBJ2-1
ASSFQTGVSYNEQF
>TRBV7-6|TRBD1|-|TRBJ2-7
ASSHRGHEQY
>TRBV20-1|-|-|-
SALPGRSGSYEQY
>TRBV28|TRBD2|-|TRBJ2-1
ASSISIGWTSETQETQF
>TRBV9|TRBD2|-|TRBJ2-1
ASSVVAGGPLYNEQF
>TRBV20-1|TRBD1|-|TRBJ2-4
SARDRGGNIQY
>TRBV4-1|-|-|-
ASSQGGTYQETQY
>TRBV6-2/TRBV6-3|-|once|TRBJ1-1
ASKDGVNTEAF
>TRBV29-1|-|-|TRBJ1-2
SVGGRGEDYGYT
>TRBV7-9|-|few|TRBJ2-5
ASSLLAGALMGETQY
>TRBV4-2|-|-|TRBJ2-1
ASSQPHSNEQF
>TRBV29-1|-|-|TRBJ1-2
SVKGEQDYGYT
>TRBV6-5|-|-|TRBJ2-2
ASSYSAPGVKNTGELF
>TRBV6-6|-|few|TRBJ2-4
ASSYSVGEGNIQY
>TRBV5-1|-|-|TRBJ1-6
ASSLEGIGSPLH
>TRBV7-2|-|-|TRBJ2-6
ASSFPGQFSGANVLT
>TRBV5-1|-|-|TRBJ1-5
ASSLGTEPSNQPQH
>TRBV12-3/TRBV12-4|TRBD1|few|TRBJ2-4
ASSGGQGSGNIQY
>TRBV7-9|-|-|TRBJ1-1
ASSLRWGTEAF